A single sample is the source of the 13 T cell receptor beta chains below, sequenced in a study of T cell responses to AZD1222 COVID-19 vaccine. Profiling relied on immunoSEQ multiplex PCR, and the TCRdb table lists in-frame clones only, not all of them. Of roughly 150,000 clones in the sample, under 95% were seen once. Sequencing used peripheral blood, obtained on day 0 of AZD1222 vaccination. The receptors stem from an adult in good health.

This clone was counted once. The chain's CDR3 is CASTPSGSHYEQYF. In nucleotides, the CDR3 is TGTGCCAGCACCCCCAGCGGGAGTCATTACGAGCAGTACTTC. The chain links TRBV3-1 (or the pseudogene TRBV3-2) to TRBJ2-7; 8 bases fit TRBD2. Per germline, CDR1 LGHDT and CDR2 YNNKEL (reference sequence). CDR3 length: 14 amino acids. J lost 4 bases, V lost 7 bases, and 9 bases had no gene match.

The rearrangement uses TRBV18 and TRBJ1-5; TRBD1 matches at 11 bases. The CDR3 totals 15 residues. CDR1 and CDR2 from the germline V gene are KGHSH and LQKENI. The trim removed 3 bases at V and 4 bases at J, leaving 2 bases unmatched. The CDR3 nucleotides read TGTGCCAGCTCACCTGGACAGGGGGCTAATCAGCCCCAGCATTTT. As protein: CASSPGQGANQPQHF. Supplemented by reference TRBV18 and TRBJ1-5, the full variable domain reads NAGVMQNPRHLVRRRGQEARLRCSPMKGHSHVYWYRQLPEEGLKFMVYLQKENIIDESGMPKERFSAEFPKEGPSILRIQQVVRGDSAAYFCASSPGQGANQPQHFGDGTRLSIL.

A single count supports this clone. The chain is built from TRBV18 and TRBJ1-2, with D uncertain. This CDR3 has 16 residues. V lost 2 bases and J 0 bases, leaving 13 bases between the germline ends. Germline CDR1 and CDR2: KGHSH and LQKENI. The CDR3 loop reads CASSPFHDSTNYGYTF. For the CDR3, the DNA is TGTGCCAGCTCACCATTCCATGATAGCACTAACTATGGCTACACCTTC.

CDR3 region: CASSRNQPQHF. The CDR3 nucleotides are TGTGCCAGCAGTCGCAATCAGCCCCAGCATTTT. This chain links TRBV6-6 with TRBJ1-5, with unresolved D. This CDR3 is 11 amino acids long. With 5 bases removed from V and 2 bases from J, the gap between germline ends came to 1 base. CDR1 and CDR2 from the germline V gene are MNHNY and SVGAGI (reference sequence).

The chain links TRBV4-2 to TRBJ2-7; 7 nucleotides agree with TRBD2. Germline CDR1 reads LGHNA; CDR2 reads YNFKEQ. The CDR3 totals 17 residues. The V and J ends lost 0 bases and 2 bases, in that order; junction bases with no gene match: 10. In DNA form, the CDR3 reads TGTGCCAGCAGCCAAGATCCACTTAGCGGGTTCACCTACGAGCAGTACTTC. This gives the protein CASSQDPLSGFTYEQYF.

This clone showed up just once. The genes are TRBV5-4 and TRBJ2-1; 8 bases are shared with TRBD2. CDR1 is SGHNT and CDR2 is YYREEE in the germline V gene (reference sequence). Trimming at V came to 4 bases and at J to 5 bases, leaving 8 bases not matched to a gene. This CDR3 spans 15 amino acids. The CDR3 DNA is TGTGCCAGCAGCCCCCATCGGGGGGGGGACAATGAGCAGTTCTTC. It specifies CASSPHRGGDNEQFF.

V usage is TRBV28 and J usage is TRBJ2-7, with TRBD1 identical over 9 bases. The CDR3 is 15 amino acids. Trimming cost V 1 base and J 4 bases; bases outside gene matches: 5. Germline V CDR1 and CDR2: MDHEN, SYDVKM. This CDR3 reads CASSLYSDRGYEQYF. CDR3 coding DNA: TGTGCCAGCAGTTTATATTCTGACAGGGGGTACGAGCAGTACTTC.

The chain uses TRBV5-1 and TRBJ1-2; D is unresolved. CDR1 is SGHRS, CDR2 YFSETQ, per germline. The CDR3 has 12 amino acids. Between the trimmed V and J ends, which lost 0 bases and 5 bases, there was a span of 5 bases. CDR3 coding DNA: TGCGCCAGCAGCTTGGCGGCGTATGGCTACACCTTC. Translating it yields CASSLAAYGYTF.

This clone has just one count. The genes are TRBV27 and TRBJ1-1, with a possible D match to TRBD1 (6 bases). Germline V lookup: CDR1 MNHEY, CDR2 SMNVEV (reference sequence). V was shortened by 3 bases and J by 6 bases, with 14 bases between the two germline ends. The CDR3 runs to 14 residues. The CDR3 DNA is TGTGCCAGCAGTTTGGGAGGGGGGCTCGCTGAAGCTTTCTTT. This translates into CASSLGGGLAEAFF.

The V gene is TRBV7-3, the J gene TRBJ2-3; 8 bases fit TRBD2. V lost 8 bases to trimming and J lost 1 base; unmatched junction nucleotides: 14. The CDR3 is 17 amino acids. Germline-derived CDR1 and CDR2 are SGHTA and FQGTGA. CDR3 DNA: TGTGCCAGCTCGCGACAACGGGGGGGTGTAGGCACAGATACGCAGTATTTT. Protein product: CASSRQRGGVGTDTQYF. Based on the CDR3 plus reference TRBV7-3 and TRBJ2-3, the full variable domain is GAGVSQTPSNKVTEKGKYVELRCDPISGHTALYWYRQSLGQGPEFLIYFQGTGAADDSGLPNDRFFAVRPEGSVSTLKIQRTERGDSAVYLCASSRQRGGVGTDTQYFGPGTRLTVL.

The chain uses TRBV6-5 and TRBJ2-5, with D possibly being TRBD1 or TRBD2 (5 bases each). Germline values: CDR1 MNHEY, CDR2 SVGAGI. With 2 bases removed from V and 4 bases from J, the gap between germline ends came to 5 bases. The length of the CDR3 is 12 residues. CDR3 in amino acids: CASSYGGETQYF. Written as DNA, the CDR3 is TGTGCCAGCAGTTACGGGGGAGAGACCCAGTACTTC.

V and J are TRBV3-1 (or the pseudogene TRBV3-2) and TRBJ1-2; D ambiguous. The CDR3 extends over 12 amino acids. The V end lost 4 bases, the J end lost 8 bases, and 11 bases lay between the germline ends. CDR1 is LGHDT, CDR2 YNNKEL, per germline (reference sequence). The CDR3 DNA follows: TGTGCCAGCAGCCTCCCGTCCCTAGGCTACACCTTC. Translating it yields CASSLPSLGYTF.

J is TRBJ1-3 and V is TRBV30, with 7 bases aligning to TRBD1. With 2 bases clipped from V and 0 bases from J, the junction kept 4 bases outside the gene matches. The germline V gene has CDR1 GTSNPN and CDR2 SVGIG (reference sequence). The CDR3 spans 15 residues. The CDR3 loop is CAWSTGDFSGNTIYF. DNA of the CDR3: TGTGCCTGGAGTACAGGGGACTTCTCTGGAAACACCATATATTTT. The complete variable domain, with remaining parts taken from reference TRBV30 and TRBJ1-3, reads SQTIHQWPATLVQPVGSPLSLECTVEGTSNPNLYWYRQAAGRGLQLLFYSVGIGQISSEVPQNLSASRPQDRQFILSSKKLLLSDSGFYLCAWSTGDFSGNTIYFGEGSWLTVV.